Below, one T cell receptor beta chain is given with its context. Its target is not known. Other DNA sequences in this sample translate to the same CDR3. These data are taken from a study of shared clonotypes between healthy human individuals. General study results and limits: Rarefaction showed that sequencing of sorted subsets was incomplete (despite large depth).

Over several immunoSEQ plates, each subset's genomic DNA was distributed in even portions. Clones were sequenced by immunoSEQ multiplex PCR, and TCRdb holds only the in-frame ones, with some missing. The sample lists more than 2 million clones; around 95% were seen once. This CDR3 region has 15 residues. V lost 0 bases, J lost 1 base, and 6 bases lay in between. Germline lookup yields CDR1 LNHDA and CDR2 SQIVND (reference sequence). The chain joins TRBV19 to TRBJ2-2, with D perhaps matching TRBD1 or TRBD2 (5 bases each). Sequences were obtained from naive CD4+ T cells sorted from blood. Described subset: CD45RA+ positively selected. This TCR came from a man between 18 and 29 years old in good health. The CDR3 nucleotides are TGTGCCAGTAGTATAGAGGGACGGAACACCGGGGAGCTGTTTTTT. This gives the protein CASSIEGRNTGELFF.